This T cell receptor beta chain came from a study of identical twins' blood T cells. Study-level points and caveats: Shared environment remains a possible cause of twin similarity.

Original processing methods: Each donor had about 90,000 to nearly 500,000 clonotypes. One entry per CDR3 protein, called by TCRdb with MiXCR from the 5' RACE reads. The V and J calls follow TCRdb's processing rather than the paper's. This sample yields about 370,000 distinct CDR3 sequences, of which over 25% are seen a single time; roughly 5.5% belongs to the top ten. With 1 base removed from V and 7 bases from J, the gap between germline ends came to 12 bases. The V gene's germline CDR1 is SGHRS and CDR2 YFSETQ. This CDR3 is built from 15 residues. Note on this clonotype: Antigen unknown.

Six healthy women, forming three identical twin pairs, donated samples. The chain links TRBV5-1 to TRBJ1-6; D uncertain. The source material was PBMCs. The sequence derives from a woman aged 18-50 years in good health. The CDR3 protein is CASSLFRTANSPLHF. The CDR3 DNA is TGCGCCAGCAGCTTGTTCCGAACCGCCAATTCACCCCTCCACTTT.